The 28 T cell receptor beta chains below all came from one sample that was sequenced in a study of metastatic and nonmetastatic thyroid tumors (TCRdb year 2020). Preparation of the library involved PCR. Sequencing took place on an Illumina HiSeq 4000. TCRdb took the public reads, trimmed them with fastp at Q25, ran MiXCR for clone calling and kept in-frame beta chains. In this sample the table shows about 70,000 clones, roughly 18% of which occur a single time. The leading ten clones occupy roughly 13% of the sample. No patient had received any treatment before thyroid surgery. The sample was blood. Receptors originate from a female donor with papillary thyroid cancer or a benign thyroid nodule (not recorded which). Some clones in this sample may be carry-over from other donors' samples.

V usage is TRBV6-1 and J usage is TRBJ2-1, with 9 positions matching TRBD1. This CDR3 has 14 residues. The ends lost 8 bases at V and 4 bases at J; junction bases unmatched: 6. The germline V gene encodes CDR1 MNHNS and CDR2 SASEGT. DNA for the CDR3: TGTGCCAGCCAGCGACAGGGGGGATACAATGAGCAGTTCTTC. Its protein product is CASQRQGGYNEQFF.

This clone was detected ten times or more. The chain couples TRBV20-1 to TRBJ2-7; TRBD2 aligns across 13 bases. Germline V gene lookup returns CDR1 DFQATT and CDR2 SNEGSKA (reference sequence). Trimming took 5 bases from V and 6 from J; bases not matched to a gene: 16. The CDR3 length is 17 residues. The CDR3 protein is CSAGDGTSGTGLGEQYF. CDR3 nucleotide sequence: TGCAGTGCTGGGGACGGGACTAGCGGGACCGGTTTGGGCGAGCAGTACTTC.

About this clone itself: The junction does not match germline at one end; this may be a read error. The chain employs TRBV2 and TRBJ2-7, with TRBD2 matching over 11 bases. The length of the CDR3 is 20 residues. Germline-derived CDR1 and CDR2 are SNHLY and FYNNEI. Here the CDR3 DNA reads TGTGCCAGCAGGAAGGCCTCCATACTAGCGGGAGAGCTCGGTAAGGTCGAGCAGCACTTC. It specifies CASRKASILAGELGKVEQHF.

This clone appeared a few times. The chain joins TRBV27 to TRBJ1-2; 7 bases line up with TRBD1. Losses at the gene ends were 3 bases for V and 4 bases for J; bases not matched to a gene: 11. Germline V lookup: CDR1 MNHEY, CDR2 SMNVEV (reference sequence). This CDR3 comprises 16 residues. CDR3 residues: CASSFSAGDRPYGYTF. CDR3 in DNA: TGTGCCAGCAGTTTCTCGGCGGGGGACAGACCCTATGGCTACACCTTC.

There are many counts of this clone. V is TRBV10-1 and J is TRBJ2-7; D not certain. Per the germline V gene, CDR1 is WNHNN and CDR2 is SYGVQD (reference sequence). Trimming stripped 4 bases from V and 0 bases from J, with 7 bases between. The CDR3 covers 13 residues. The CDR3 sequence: CASSGWSSYEQYF. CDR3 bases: TGCGCCAGCAGTGGCTGGAGCTCCTACGAGCAGTACTTC.

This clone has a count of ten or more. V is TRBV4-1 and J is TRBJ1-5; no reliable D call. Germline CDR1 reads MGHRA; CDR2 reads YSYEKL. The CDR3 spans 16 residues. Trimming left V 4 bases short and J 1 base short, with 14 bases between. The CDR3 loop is CASSPDRGFSNQPQHF. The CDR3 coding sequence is TGCGCCAGCAGCCCCGACCGAGGGTTCAGCAATCAGCCCCAGCATTTT.

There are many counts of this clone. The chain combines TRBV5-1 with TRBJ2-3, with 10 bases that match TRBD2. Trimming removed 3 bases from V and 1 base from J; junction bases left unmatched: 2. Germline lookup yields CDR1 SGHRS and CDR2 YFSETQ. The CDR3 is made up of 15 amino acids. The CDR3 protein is CASSSGTSGTDTQYF. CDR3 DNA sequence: TGCGCCAGCAGCTCCGGGACTAGCGGCACAGATACGCAGTATTTT.

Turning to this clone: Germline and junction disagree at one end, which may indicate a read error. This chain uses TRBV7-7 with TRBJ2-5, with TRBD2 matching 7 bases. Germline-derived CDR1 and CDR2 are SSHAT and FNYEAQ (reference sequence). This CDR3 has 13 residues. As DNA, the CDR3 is TGTGCTAGCAGCTTAGGACTAGAAGAGACCCAGTACTTC. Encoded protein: CASSLGLEETQYF.

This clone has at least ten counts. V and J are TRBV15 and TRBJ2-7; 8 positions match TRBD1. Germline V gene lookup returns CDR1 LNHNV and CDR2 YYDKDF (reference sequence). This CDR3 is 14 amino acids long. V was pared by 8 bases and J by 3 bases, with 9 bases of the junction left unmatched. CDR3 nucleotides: TGTGCCACCTCCTGGACAGGGAACTTCTACGAGCAGTACTTC. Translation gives CATSWTGNFYEQYF. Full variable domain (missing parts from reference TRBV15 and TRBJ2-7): DAMVIQNPRYQVTQFGKPVTLSCSQTLNHNVMYWYQQKSSQAPKLLFHYYDKDFNNEADTPDNFQSRRPNTSFCFLDIRSPGLGDTAMYLCATSWTGNFYEQYFGPGTRLTVT.

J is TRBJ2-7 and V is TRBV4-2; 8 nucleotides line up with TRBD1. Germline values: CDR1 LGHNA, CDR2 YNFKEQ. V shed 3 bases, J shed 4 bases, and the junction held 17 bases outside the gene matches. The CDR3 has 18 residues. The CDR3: CASSQRLLSGTGLYEQYF. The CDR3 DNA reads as TGTGCCAGCAGCCAGCGCCTTTTATCCGGGACAGGACTTTACGAGCAGTACTTC.

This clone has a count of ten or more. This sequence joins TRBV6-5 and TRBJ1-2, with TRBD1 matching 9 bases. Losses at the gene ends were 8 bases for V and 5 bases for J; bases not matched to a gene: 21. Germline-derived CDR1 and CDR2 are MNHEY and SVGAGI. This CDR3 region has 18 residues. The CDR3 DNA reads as TGTGCCAGCTCGGGGTCCGGGACAGGGAATTTGTTGTCTTATGGCTACACCTTC. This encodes CASSGSGTGNLLSYGYTF.

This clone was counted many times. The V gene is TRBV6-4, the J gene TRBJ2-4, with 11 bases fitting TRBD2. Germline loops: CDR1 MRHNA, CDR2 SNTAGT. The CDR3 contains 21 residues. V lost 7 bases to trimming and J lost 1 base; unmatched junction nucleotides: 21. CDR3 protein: CASTQGQVIAGGPGAKNIQYF. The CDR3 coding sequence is TGTGCCAGCACCCAAGGTCAGGTTATAGCGGGAGGGCCGGGTGCCAAAAACATTCAGTACTTC.

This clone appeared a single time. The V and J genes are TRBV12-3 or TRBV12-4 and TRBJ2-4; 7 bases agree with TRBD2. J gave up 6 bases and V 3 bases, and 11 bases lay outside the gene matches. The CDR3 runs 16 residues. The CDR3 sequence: CASSFTPGLTRNIQYF. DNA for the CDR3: TGTGCCAGCAGTTTTACTCCGGGACTAACTAGAAACATTCAGTACTTC.

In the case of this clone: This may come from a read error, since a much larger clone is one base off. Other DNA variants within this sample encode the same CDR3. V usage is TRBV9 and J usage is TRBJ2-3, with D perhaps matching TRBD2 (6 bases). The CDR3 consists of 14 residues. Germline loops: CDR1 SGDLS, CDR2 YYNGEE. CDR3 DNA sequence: TGTGCCAGCAGTGCGGGACTCGGCTTAGATACCCAGTATTTT. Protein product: CASSAGLGLDTQYF.

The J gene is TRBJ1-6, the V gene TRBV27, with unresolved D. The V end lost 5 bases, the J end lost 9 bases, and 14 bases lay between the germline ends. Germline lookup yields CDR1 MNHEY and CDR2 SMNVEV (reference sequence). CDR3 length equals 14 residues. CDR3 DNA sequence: TGTGCCAGCAGTCGGAGAGAATCGGGTTCACCCCTCCACTTT. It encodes CASSRRESGSPLHF.

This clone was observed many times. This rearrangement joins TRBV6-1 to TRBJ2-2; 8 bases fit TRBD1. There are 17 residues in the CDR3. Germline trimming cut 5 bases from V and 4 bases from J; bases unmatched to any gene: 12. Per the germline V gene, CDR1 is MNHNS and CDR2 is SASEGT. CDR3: CASSPGWGTGGTGELFF. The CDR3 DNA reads TGTGCCAGCAGTCCCGGATGGGGTACAGGGGGCACCGGGGAGCTGTTTTTT.

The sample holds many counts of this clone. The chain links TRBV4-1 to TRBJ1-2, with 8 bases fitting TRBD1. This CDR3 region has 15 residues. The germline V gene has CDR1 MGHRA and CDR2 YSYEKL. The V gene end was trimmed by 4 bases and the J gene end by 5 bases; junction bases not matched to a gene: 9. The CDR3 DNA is TGCGCCAGCAGCCTGGGACAGGACAATAAGTATGGCTACACCTTC. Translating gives CASSLGQDNKYGYTF.

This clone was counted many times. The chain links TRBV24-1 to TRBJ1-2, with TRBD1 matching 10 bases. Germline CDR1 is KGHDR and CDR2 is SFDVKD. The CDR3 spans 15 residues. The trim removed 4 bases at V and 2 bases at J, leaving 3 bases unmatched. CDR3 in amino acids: CATSDTDRGNYGYTF. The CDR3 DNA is TGTGCCACCAGTGACACGGACAGGGGGAACTATGGCTACACCTTC.

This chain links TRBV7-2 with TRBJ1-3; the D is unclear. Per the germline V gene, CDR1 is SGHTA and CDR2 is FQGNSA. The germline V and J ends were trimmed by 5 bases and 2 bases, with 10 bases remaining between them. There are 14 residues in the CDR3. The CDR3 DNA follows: TGTGCCAGCAGCATCCCCGGCGCTGGAAACACCATATATTTT. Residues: CASSIPGAGNTIYF.

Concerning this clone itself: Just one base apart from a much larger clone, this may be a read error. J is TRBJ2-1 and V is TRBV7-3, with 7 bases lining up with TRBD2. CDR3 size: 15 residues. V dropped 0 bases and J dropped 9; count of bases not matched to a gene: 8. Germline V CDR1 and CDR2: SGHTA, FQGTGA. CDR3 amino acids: CASSLTAGGTGEQFF. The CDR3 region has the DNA TGTGCCAGCAGCTTAACTGCCGGGGGGACTGGTGAGCAGTTCTTC.

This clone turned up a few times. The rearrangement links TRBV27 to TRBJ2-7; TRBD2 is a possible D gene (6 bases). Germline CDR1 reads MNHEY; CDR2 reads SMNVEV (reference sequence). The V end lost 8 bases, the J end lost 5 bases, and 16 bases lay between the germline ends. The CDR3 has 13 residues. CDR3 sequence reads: CASRSPGEHEQYF. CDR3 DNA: TGTGCCAGCCGATCACCGGGAGAGCACGAGCAGTACTTC.

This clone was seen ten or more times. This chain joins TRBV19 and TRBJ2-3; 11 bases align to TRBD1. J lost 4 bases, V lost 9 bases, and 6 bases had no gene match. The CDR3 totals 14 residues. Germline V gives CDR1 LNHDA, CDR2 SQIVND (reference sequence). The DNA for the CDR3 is TGTGCCAGCGAGGACAGGGGGCTAGCAGATACGCAGTATTTT. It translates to CASEDRGLADTQYF. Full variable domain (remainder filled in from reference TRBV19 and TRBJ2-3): DGGITQSPKYLFRKEGQNVTLSCEQNLNHDAMYWYRQDPGQGLRLIYYSQIVNDFQKGDIAEGYSVSREKKESFPLTVTSAQKNPTAFYLCASEDRGLADTQYFGPGTRLTVL.

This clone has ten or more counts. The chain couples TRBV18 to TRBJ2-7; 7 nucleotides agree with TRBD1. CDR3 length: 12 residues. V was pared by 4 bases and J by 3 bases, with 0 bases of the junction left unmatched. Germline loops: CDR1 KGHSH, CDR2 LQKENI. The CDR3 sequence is CASSRDSYEQYF. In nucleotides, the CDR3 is TGTGCCAGCTCACGGGACAGCTACGAGCAGTACTTC.

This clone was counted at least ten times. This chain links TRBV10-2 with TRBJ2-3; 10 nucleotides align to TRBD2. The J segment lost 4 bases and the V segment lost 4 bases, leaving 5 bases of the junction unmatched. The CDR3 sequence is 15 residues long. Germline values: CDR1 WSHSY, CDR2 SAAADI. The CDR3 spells CASSVLAGVPDTQYF. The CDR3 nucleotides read TGCGCCAGCAGTGTTCTAGCGGGAGTGCCAGATACGCAGTATTTT.

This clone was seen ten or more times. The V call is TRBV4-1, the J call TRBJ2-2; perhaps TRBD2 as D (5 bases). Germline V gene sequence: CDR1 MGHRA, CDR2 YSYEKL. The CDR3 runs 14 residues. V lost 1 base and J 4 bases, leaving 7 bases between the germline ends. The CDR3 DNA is TGCGCCAGCAGCCAAGCACGGGGCACCGGGGAGCTGTTTTTT. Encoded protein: CASSQARGTGELFF.

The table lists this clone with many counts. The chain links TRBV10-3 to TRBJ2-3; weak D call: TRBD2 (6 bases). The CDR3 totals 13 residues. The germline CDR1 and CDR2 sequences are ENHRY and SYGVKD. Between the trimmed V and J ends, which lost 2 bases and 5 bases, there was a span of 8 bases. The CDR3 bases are TGTGCCATCAGTGAGCTAGCGAGAGATACGCAGTATTTT. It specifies CAISELARDTQYF.

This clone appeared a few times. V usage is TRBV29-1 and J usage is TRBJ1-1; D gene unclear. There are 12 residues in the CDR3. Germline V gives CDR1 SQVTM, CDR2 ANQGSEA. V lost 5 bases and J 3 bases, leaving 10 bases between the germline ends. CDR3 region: CSVLRFDTEAFF. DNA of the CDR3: TGCAGCGTTCTCAGATTTGACACTGAAGCTTTCTTT.

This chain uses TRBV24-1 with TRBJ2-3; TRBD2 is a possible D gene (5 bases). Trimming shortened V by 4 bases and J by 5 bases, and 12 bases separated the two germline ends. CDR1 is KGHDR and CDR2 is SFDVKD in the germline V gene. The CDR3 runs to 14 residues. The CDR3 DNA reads TGTGCCACCAGTGAGGGCGTAGCGAGAGATACGCAGTATTTT. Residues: CATSEGVARDTQYF.